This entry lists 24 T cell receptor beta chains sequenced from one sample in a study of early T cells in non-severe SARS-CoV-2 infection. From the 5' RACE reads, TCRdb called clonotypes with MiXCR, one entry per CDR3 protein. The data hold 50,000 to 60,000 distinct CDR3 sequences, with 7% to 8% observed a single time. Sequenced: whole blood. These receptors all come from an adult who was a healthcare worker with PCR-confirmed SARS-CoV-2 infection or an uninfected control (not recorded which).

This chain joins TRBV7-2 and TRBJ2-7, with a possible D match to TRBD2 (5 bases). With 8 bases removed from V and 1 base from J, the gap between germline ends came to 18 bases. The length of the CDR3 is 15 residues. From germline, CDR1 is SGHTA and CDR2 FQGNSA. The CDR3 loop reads CASATGRGGSYEQYF. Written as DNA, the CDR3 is TGTGCCAGCGCCACGGGGAGAGGCGGATCCTACGAGCAGTACTTC.

The CDR3 protein is CASSLRTSGSRTGELFF. As DNA, the CDR3 is TGTGCCAGCAGTTTAAGGACTAGCGGGAGTCGGACCGGGGAGCTGTTTTTT. The chain employs TRBV12-3 or TRBV12-4 and TRBJ2-2; TRBD2 agrees at 13 bases. The V gene end was trimmed by 2 bases and the J gene end by 5 bases; junction bases not matched to a gene: 5. The CDR3 totals 17 residues.

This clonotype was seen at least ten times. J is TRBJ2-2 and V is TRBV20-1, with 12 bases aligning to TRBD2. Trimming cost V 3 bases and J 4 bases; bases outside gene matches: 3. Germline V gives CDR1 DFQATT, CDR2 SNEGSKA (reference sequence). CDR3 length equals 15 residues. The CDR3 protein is CSASSSGRATGELFF. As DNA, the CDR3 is TGCAGTGCTAGCTCTAGCGGGAGGGCCACCGGGGAGCTGTTTTTT.

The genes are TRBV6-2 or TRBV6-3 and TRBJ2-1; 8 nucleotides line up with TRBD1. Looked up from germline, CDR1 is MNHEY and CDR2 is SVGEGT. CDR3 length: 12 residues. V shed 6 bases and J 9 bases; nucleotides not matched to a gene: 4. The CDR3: CASRRQGIEQFF. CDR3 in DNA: TGTGCCAGCAGACGACAGGGGATTGAGCAGTTCTTC.

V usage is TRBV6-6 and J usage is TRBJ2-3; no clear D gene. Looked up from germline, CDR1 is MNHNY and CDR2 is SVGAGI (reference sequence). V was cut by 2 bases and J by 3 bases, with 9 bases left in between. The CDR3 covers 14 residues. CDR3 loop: CASSYPDHTDTQYF. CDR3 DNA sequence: TGTGCCAGCAGTTACCCGGACCATACAGATACGCAGTATTTT.

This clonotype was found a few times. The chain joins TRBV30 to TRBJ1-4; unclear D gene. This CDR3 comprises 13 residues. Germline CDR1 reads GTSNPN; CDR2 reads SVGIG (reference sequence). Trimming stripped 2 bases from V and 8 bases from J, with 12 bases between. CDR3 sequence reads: CAWSSIFEEKLFF. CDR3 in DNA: TGTGCCTGGAGTTCCATATTTGAAGAAAAACTGTTTTTT.

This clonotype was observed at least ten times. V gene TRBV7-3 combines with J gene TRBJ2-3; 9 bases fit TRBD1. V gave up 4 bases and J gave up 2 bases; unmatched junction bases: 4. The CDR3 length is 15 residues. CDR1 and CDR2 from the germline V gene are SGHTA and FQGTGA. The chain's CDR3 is CASSYLQGATDTQYF. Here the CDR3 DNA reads TGTGCCAGCAGCTATTTACAGGGGGCCACAGATACGCAGTATTTT.

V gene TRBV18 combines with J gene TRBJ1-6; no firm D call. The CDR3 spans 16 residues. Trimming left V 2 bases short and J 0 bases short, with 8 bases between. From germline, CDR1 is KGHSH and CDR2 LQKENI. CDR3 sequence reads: CASSPGVSSYNSPLHF. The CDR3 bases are TGTGCCAGCTCACCAGGAGTGAGCTCCTATAATTCACCCCTCCACTTT.

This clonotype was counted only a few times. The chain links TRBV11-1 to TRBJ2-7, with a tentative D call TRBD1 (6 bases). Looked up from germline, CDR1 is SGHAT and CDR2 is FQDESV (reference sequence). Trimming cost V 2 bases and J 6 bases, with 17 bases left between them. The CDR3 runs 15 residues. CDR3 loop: CASSLTSGTPREQYF. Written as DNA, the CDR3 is TGTGCCAGCAGCTTAACTTCCGGGACACCCCGCGAGCAGTACTTC.

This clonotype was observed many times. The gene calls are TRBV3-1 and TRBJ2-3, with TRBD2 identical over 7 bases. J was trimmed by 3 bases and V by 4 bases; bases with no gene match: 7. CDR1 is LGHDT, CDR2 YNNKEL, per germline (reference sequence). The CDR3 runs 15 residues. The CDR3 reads CASSPPGLDTDTQYF. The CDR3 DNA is TGTGCCAGCAGCCCACCCGGACTAGATACAGATACGCAGTATTTT.

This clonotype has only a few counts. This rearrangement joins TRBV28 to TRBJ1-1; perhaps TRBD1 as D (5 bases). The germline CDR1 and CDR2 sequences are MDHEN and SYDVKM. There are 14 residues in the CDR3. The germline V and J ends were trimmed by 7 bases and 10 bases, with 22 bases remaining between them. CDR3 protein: CASTPRATAPGAFF. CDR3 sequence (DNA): TGTGCCAGCACCCCAAGGGCGACAGCACCTGGAGCTTTCTTT.

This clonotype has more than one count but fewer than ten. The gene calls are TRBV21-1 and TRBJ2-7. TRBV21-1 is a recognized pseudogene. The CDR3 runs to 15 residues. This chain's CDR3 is CASSTIGRSSYEQYF. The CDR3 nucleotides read TGTGCCAGCAGCACCATAGGCCGGAGCTCCTACGAGCAGTACTTC.

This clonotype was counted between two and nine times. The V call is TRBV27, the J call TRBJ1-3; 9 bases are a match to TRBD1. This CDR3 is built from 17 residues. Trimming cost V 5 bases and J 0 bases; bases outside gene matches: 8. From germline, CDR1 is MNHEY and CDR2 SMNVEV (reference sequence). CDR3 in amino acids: CASSPRQGVSSGNTIYF. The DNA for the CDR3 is TGTGCCAGCAGTCCCCGACAGGGGGTGAGCTCTGGAAACACCATATATTTT.

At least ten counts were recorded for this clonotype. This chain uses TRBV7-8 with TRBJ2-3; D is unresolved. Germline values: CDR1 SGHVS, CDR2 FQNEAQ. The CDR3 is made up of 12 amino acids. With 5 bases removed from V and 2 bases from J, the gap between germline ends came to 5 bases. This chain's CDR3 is CASSTTTDTQYF. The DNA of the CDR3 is TGTGCCAGCAGCACTACCACAGATACGCAGTATTTT.

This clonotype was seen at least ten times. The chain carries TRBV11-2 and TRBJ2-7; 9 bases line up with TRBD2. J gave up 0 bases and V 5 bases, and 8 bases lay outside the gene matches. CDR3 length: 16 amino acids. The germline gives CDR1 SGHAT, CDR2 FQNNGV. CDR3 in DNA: TGTGCCAGCAGCCCCCCCGGCGGGGGGGGCTCCTACGAGCAGTACTTC. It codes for CASSPPGGGGSYEQYF.

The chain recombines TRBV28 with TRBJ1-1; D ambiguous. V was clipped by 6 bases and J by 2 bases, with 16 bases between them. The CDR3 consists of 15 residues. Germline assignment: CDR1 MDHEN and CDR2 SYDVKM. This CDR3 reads CASSRTVGSNTEAFF. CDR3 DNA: TGTGCCAGCAGCCGGACGGTAGGCAGTAACACTGAAGCTTTCTTT.

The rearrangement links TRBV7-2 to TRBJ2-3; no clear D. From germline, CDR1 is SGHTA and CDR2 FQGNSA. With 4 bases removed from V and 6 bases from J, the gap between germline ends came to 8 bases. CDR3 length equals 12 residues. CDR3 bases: TGTGCCAGCAGCTCCCGGGCTGATACGCAGTATTTT. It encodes CASSSRADTQYF.

The chain's CDR3 is CASSTLDRVQPQHF. The CDR3 DNA follows: TGTGCCAGCAGCACTCTGGACAGGGTCCAGCCCCAGCATTTT. V and J are TRBV21-1 and TRBJ1-5; the table gives TRBD1 as D, unverified against the DNA. TRBV21-1 represents a pseudogene. The CDR3 covers 14 residues.

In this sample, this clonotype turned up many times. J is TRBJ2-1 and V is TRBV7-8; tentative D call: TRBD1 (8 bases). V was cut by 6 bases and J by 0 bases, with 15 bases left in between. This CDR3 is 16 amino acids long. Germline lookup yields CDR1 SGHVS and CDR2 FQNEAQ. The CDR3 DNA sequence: TGTGCCAGCAGTAAGAACAGGGGGGGCTCCTACAATGAGCAGTTCTTC. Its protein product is CASSKNRGGSYNEQFF.

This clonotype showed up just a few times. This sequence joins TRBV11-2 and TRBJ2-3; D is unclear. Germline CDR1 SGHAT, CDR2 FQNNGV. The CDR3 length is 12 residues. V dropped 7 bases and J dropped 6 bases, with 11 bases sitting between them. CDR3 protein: CASNGLRDTQYF. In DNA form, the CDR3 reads TGTGCCAGCAACGGTCTTAGGGATACGCAGTATTTT.

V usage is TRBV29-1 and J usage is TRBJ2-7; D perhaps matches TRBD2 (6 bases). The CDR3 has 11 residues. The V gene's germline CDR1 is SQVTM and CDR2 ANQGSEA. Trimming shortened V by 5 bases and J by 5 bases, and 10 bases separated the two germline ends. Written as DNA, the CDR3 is TGCAGCGTTCGGGGAGGCCACGAGCAGTACTTC. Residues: CSVRGGHEQYF.

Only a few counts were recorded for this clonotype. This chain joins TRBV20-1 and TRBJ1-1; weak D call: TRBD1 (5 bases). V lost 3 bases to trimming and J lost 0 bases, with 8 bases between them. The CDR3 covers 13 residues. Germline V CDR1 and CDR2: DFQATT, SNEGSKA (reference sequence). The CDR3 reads CSASKDMNTEAFF. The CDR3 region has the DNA TGCAGTGCTAGCAAGGACATGAACACTGAAGCTTTCTTT.

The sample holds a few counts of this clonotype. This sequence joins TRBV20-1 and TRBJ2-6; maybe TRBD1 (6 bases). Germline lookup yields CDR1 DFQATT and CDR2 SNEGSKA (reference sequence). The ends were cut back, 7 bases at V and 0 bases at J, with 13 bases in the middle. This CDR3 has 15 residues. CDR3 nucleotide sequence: TGCAGTGTTAGGCAGGGGCTCTCTGGGGCCAACGTCCTGACTTTC. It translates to CSVRQGLSGANVLTF.

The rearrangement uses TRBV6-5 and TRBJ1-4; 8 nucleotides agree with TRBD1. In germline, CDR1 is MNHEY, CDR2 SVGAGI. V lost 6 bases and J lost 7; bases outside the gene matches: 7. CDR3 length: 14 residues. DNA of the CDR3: TGTGCCAGCAGAACAGGGGGAAAGACTGAAAAACTGTTTTTT. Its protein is CASRTGGKTEKLFF.